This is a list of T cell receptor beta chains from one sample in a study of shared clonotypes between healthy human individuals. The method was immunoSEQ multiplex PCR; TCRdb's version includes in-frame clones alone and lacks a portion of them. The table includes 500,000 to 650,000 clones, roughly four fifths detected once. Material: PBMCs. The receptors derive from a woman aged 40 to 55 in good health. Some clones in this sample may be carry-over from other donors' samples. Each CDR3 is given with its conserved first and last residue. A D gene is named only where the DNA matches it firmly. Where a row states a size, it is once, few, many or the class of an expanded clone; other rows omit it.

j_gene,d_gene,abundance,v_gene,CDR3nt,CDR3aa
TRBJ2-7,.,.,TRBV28,TGTGCCAGCAGTTACCCAGGAAGCACCTACGAGCAGTACTTC,CASSYPGSTYEQYF
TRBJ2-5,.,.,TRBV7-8,TGTGCCAGCAGCAAACTAGCAGGTTACCAAGAGACCCAGTACTTC,CASSKLAGYQETQYF
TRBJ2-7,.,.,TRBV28,TGTGCCAGCAGTGGCTCCGGGGGAATCTACGAGCAGTACTTC,CASSGSGGIYEQYF
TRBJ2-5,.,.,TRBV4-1,TGCGCCAGCAGCCGATCCAGGGGTTTCGGGGAGACCCAGTACTTC,CASSRSRGFGETQYF
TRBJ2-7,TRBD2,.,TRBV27,TGTGCCAGCAGCCCCGGACTAGCGGGTATCTACGAGCAGTACTTC,CASSPGLAGIYEQYF
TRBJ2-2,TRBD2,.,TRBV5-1,TGCGCCAGCAGCTTGGTACTAGCGGGAGGAGCCGGGGAGCTGTTTTTT,CASSLVLAGGAGELFF
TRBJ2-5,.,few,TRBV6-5,TGTGCCAGCAGTTGTGTAAAAGAGACCCAGTACTTC,CASSCVKETQYF
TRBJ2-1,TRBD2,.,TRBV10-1,TGCGCCAGCACCGGACTAGCGGGAGGGAGCTCCTACAATGAGCAGTTCTTC,CASTGLAGGSSYNEQFF
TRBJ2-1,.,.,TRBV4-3,TGCGCCAGCAGCCAAGATACTGGCGGGATTTACAATGAGCAGTTCTTC,CASSQDTGGIYNEQFF
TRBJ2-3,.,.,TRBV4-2,TGTGCCAGCAGCCAAGGGCTGGGGCGTAGCACAGATACGCAGTATTTT,CASSQGLGRSTDTQYF
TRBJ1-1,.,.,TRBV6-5,TGTGCCAGCAGTTACTCGAACTCGAACACTGAAGCTTTCTTT,CASSYSNSNTEAFF
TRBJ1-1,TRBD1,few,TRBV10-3,TGTGCCATCAGTTCCGGGACAGCCAACACTGAAGCTTTCTTT,CAISSGTANTEAFF
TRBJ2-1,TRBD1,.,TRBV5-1,TGCGCCAGCAGCGAAGGACAGGGGGCCTCGTCGAGAAGGCAGTTCTTC,CASSEGQGASSRRQFF
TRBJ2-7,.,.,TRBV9,TGTGCCAGTTCGCTGGCGGGCTCCTACGAGCAGTACTTC,CASSLAGSYEQYF
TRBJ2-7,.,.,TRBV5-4,TGTGCCAGCAGCTCGACTCGGGCTACCTCCTACGAGCAGTACTTC,CASSSTRATSYEQYF
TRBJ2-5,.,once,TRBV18,TGTGCCAGCTCATCGCCTGCCAAGGAGACCCAGTACTTC,CASSSPAKETQYF